A single sample gave rise to the 3 T cell receptor beta chains below, sequenced in a study of beta chain features in type 1 diabetes. Since all of the isolated RNA was reverse transcribed, expressed TCRB transcripts were what got sequenced. The data were produced by immunoSEQ multiplex PCR, yet TCRdb's version contains in-frame clones alone and is incomplete. The repertoire holds about 240,000 clones, with 25% to 30% as singletons. Sequencing input: central memory CD4+ T cells from blood. Receptors originate from a man aged 25 to 40 in good health.

V gene TRBV25-1 combines with J gene TRBJ1-2; D is unresolved. V was trimmed by 7 bases and J by 6 bases, leaving 15 bases between them. This CDR3 contains 13 residues. Germline lookup yields CDR1 MGHDK and CDR2 SYGVNS. Here the CDR3 DNA reads TGTGCCAGCAAATCCGAGAAAGTAGATGGCTACACCTTC. Protein sequence: CASKSEKVDGYTF.

This clone was counted only a few times. The chain carries TRBV5-5 and TRBJ2-7; perhaps D is TRBD1 or TRBD2 (5 bases each). CDR1 is SGHKS, CDR2 YYEKEE, per germline (reference sequence). With 4 bases removed from V and 1 base from J, the gap between germline ends came to 18 bases. The CDR3 is made up of 16 amino acids. CDR3 residues: CASSPRGGQLSYEQYF. The DNA for the CDR3 is TGTGCCAGCAGCCCCCGGGGCGGCCAGCTTTCCTACGAGCAGTACTTC.

This clone turned up a few times. The rearrangement joins TRBV9 to TRBJ2-2, with D perhaps TRBD2 (7 bases). Germline-derived CDR1 and CDR2 are SGDLS and YYNGEE. Deletions cut 1 base from V and 3 bases from J, with 13 bases between. There are 16 residues in the CDR3. This chain's CDR3 is CASSVSTGRDTGELFF. The CDR3 DNA sequence: TGTGCCAGCAGCGTATCAACAGGGAGGGACACCGGGGAGCTGTTTTTT.